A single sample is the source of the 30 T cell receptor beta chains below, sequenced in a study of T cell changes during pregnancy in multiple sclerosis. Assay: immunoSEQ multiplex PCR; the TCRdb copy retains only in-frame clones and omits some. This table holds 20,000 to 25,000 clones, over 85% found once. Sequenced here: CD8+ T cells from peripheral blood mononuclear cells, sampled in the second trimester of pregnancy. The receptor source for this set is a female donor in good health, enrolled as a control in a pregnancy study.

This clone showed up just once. The CDR3 is CASSEEGGGSTDTQYF. The CDR3 region has the DNA TGTGCCAGCAGTGAAGAGGGCGGGGGTAGCACAGATACGCAGTATTTT. The rearrangement links TRBV2 to TRBJ2-3, with TRBD2 matching over 7 bases. Looked up from germline, CDR1 is SNHLY and CDR2 is FYNNEI. Losses at the gene ends were 1 base for V and 0 bases for J; bases not matched to a gene: 4. The CDR3 is 16 residues long.

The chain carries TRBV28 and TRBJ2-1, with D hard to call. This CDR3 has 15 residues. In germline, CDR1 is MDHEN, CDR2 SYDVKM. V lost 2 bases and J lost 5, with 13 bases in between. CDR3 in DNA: TGTGCCAGCAGTTTAATGGAGCTTACAAACAATGAGCAGTTCTTC. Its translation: CASSLMELTNNEQFF.

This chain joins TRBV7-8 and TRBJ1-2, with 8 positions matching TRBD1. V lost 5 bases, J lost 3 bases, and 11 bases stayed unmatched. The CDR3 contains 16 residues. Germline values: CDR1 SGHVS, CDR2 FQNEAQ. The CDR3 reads CASSHGGQASDYGYTF. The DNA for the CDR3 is TGTGCCAGCAGCCACGGGGGACAGGCTTCGGACTATGGCTACACCTTC.

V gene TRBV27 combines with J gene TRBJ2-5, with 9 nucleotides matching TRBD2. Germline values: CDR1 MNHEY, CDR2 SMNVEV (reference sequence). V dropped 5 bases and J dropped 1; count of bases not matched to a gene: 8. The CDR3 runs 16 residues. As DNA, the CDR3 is TGTGCCAGCAGTCTCATAGCGGGAGCGGTCCAAGAGACCCAGTACTTC. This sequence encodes CASSLIAGAVQETQYF.

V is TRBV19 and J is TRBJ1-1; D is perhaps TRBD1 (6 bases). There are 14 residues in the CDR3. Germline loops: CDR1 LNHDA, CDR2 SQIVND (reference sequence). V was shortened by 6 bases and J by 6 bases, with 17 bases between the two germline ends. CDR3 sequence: CASRFRTVGSEAFF. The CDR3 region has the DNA TGTGCCAGTAGATTCCGGACAGTTGGCTCTGAAGCTTTCTTT. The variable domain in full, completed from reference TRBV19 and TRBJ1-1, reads DGGITQSPKYLFRKEGQNVTLSCEQNLNHDAMYWYRQDPGQGLRLIYYSQIVNDFQKGDIAEGYSVSREKKESFPLTVTSAQKNPTAFYLCASRFRTVGSEAFFGQGTRLTVV.

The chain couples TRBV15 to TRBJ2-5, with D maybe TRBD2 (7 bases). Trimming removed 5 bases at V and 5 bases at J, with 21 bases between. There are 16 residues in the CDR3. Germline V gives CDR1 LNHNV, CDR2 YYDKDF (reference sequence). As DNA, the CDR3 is TGTGCCACCAGCCCCGTGAGGGGGGGCGGTGGGGAGACCCAGTACTTC. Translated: CATSPVRGGGGETQYF.

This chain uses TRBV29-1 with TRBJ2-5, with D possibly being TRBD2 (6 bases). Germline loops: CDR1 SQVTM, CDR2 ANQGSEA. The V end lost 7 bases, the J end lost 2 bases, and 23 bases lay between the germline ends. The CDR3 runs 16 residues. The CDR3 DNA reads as TGCAGCGCGTCGGGGGTTCCAGCCCTAATACAAGAGACCCAGTACTTC. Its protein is CSASGVPALIQETQYF. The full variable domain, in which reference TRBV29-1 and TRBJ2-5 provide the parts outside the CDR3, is SAVISQKPSRDICQRGTSLTIQCQVDSQVTMMFWYRQQPGQSLTLIATANQGSEATYESGFVIDKFPISRPNLTFSTLTVSNMSPEDSSIYLCSASGVPALIQETQYFGPGTRLLVL.

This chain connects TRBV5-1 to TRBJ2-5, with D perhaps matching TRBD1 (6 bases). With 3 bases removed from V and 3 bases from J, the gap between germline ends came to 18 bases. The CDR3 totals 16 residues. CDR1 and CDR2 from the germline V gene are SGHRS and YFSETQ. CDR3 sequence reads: CASSSRGLEYEETQYF. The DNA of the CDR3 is TGCGCCAGCAGCTCAAGGGGGTTAGAGTACGAAGAGACCCAGTACTTC.

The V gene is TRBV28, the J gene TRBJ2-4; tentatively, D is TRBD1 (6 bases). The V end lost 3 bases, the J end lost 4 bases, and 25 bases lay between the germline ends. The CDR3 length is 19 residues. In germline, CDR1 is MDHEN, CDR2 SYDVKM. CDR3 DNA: TGTGCCAGCAGTTTCGGTCCATCTTGGACAGTCGGAATGAAAAACATTCAGTACTTC. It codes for CASSFGPSWTVGMKNIQYF.

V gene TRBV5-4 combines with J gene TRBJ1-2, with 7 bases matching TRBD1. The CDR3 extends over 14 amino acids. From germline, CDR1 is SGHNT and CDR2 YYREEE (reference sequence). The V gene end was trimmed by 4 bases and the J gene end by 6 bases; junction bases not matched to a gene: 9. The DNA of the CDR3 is TGTGCCAGCAGCCCCAGAGGGGGCGCGGATGGCTACACCTTC. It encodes CASSPRGGADGYTF.

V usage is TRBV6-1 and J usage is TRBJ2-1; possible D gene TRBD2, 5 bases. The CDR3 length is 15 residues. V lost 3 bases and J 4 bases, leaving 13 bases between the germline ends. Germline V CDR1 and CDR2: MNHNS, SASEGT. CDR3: CASSEASGLYNEQFF. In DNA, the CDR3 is TGTGCCAGCAGTGAGGCCTCTGGACTGTACAATGAGCAGTTCTTC.

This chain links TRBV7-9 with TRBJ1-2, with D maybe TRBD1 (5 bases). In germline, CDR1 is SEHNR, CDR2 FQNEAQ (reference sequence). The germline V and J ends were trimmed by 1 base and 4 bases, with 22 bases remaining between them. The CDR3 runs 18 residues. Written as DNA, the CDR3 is TGTGCCAGCAGCTTAGTAACCCCTCAGGGTGATCGAGGCTATGGCTACACCTTC. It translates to CASSLVTPQGDRGYGYTF.

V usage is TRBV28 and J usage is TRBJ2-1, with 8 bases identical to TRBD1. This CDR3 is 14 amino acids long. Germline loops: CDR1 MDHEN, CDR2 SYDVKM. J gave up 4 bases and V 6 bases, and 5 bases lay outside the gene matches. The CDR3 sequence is CASRRQGSYNEQFF. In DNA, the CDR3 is TGTGCCAGCAGACGACAGGGGTCGTACAATGAGCAGTTCTTC.

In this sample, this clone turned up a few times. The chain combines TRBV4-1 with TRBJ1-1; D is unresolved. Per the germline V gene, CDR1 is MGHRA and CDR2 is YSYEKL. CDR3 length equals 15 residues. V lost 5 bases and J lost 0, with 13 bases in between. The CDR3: CASSLVRSLNTEAFF. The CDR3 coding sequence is TGCGCCAGCAGCTTAGTTCGGTCACTGAACACTGAAGCTTTCTTT.

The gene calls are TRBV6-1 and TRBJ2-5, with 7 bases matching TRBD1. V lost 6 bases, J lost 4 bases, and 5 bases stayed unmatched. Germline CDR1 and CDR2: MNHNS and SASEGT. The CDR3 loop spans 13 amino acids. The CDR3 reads CASSLTGTETQYF. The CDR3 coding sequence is TGTGCCAGCAGCCTGACAGGGACAGAGACCCAGTACTTC.

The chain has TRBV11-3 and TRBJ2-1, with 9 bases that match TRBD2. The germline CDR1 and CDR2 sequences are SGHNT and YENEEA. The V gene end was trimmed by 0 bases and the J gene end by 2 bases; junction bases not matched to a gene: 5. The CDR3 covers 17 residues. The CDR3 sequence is CASSLEGGRDTYNEQFF. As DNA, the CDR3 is TGTGCCAGCAGCTTAGAGGGCGGGAGGGATACCTACAATGAGCAGTTCTTC.

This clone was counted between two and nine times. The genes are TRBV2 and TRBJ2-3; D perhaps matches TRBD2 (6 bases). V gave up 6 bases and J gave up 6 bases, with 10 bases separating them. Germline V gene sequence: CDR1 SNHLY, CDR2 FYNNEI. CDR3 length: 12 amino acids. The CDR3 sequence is CASREGMDTQYF. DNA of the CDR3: TGTGCCAGCAGGGAGGGTATGGATACGCAGTATTTT.

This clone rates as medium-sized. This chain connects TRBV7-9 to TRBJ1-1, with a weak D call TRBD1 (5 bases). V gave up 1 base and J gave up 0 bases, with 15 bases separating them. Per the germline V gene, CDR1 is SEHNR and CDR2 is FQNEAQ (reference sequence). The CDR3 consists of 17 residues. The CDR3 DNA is TGTGCCAGCAGCTTAGGCGGTCAGGGTTGGGTGAACACTGAAGCTTTCTTT. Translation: CASSLGGQGWVNTEAFF.

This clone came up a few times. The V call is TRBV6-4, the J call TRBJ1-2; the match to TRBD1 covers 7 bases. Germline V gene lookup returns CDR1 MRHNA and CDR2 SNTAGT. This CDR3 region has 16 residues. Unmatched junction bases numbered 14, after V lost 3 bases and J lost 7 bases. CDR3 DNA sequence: TGTGCCAGCAGTGATTCCGGGGACAGTAATGGGGGTGGCTACACCTTC. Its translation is CASSDSGDSNGGGYTF.

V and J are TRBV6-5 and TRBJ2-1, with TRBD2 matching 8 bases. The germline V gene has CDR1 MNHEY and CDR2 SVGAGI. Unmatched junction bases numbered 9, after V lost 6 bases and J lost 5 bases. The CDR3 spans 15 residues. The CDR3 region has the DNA TGTGCCAGCAGCTCCGGGCTAGCGGGTGACAATGAGCAGTTCTTC. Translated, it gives CASSSGLAGDNEQFF.

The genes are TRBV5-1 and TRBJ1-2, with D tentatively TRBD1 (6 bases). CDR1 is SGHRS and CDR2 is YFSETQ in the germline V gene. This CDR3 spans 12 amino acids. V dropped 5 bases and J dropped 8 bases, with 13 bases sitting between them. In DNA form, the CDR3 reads TGCGCCAGCAGATTACAGGGCGGGGGCTACACCTTC. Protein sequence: CASRLQGGGYTF.

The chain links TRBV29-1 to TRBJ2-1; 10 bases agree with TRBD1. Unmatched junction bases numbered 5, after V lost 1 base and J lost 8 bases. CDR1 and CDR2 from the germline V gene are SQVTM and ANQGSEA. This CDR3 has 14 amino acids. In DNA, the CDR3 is TGCAGCGTTGAAGTTGGGGACAGGGGCTATGAGCAGTTCTTC. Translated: CSVEVGDRGYEQFF.

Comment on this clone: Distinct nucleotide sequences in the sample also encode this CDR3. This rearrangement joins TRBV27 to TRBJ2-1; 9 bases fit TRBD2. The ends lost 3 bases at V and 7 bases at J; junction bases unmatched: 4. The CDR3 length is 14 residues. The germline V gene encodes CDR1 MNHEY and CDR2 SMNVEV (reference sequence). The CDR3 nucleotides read TGTGCCAGCAGTTTGGGGCTAGCGGGGAATGAGCAGTTCTTC. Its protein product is CASSLGLAGNEQFF.

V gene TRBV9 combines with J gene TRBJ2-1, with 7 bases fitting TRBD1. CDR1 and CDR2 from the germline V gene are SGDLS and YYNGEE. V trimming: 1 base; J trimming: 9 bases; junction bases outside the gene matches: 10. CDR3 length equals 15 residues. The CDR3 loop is CASSVLGGHRREQFF. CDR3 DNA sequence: TGTGCCAGCAGCGTACTAGGGGGCCACCGTCGTGAGCAGTTCTTC. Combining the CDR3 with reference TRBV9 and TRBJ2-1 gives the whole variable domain DSGVTQTPKHLITATGQRVTLRCSPRSGDLSVYWYQQSLDQGLQFLIQYYNGEERAKGNILERFSAQQFPDLHSELNLSSLELGDSALYFCASSVLGGHRREQFFGPGTRLTVL.

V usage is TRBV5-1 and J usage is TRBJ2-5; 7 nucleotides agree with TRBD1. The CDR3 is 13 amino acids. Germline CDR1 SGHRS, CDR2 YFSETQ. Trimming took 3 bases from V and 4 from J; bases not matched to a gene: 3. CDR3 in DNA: TGCGCCAGCAGCTCGGGACAGAGAGAGACCCAGTACTTC. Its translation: CASSSGQRETQYF. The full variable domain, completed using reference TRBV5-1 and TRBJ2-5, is KAGVTQTPRYLIKTRGQQVTLSCSPISGHRSVSWYQQTPGQGLQFLFEYFSETQRNKGNFPGRFSGRQFSNSRSEMNVSTLELGDSALYLCASSSGQRETQYFGPGTRLLVL.

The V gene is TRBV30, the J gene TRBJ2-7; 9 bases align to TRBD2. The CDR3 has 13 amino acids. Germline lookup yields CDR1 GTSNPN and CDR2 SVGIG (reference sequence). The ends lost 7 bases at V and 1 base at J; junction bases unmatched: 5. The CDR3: CAFEREDSYEQYF. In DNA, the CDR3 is TGTGCCTTTGAGCGGGAGGATTCCTACGAGCAGTACTTC.

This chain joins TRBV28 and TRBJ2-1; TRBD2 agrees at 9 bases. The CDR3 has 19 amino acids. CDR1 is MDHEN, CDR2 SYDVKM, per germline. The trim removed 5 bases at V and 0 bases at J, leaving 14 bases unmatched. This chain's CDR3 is CASSPLAGGPTSSYNEQFF. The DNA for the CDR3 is TGTGCCAGCAGTCCCCTCGCGGGAGGGCCGACTAGCTCCTACAATGAGCAGTTCTTC.

This CDR3 reads CASTPVGQGIFGEKLFF. CDR3 sequence (DNA): TGCGCCAGCACCCCGGTGGGACAGGGAATTTTCGGTGAAAAACTGTTTTTT. The V gene is TRBV10-2, the J gene TRBJ1-4; 9 bases align to TRBD1. J lost 7 bases, V lost 7 bases, and 16 bases had no gene match. The CDR3 is 17 residues long. The germline CDR1 and CDR2 sequences are WSHSY and SAAADI.

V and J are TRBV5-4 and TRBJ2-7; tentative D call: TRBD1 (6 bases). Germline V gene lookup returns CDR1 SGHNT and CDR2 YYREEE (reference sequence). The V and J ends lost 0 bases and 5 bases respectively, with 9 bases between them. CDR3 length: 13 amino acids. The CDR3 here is CASSLARGNEQYF. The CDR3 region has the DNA TGTGCCAGCAGCTTGGCCAGGGGTAACGAGCAGTACTTC.

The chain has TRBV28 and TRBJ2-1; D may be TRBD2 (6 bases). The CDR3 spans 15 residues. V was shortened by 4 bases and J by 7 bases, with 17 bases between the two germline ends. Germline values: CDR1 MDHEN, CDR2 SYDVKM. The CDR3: CASSSLTEGYNEQFF. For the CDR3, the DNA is TGTGCCAGCAGTTCCCTGACGGAGGGGTATAATGAGCAGTTCTTC.